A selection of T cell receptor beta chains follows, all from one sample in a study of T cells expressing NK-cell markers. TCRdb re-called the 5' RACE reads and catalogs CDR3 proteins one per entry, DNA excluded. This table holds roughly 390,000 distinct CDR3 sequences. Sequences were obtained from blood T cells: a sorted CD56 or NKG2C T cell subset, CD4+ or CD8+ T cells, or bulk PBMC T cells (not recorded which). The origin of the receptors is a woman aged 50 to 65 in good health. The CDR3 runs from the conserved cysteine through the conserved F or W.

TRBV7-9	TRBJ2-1	CASSLALREGGNEQFF
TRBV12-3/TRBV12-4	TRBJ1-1	CASSPRDRLSTEAFF
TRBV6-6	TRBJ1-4	CASSYAGVNEKLFF
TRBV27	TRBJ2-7	CASSQTSGYGEQYF
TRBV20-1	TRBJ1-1	CSARGIVGTSAEAFF
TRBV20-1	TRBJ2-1	CSARGQAQYNEQFF
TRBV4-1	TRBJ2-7	CASRGRGGYEQYF
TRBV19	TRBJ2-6	CASSIWGNGAGANVLTF
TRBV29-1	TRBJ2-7	CSVEESGTYTGGEQYF
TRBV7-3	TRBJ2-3	CASSPTGLPTQYF
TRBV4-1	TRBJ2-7	CASSQEETSVGEQYF
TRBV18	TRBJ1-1	CASSPQTGGAEAFF
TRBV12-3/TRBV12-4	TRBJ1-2	CASSSGGAVNYGYTF
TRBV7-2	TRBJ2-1	CASKLAAAYNEQFF
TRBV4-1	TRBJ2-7	CASSQESSIYEQYF
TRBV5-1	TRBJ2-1	CASSLVGRGGHNEQFF
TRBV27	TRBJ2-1	CASSPTMDEQFF
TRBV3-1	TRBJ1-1	CASSQELQVNTEAFF
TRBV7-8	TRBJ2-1	CASSSRATKNEQFF
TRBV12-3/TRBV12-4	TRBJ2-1	CASSLARQGGYNEQFF
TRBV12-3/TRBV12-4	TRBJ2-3	CASSVPGQGTDTQYF
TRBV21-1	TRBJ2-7	CASSKEETDSYEQYF
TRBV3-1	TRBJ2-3	CASSSTRDSTDTQYF
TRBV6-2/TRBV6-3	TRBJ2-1	CASTNWVEGLGVNNEQFF
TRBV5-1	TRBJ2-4	CASSVSGTSGRRDIQYF
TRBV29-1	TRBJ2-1	CSVEYPTVSSYNEQFF
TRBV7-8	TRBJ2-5	CASSYHRDRGSEETQYF
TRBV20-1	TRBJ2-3	CSARDSVADTQYF
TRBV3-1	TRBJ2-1	CASSQAGGPVGNEQFF
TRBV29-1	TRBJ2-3	CSARQGSTDTQYF
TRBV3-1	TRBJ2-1	CASSQLGGKEQFF
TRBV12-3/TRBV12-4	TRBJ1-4	CASRGILDGNEKLFF
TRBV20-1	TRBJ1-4	CSATISIQGELFF
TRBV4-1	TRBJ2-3	CASSQARGDTQYF
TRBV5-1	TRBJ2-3	CASSLGLAGELYPYF
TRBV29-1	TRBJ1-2	CSVDVRAGPGYTF
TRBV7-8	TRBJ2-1	CASSFGRGSSYNEQFF
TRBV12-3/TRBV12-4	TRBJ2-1	CASSSQLEQFF
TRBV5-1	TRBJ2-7	CASSQLTGDYEQYF
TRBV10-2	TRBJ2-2	CASILGGTGELFF
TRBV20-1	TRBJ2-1	CSASRTSHHEQFF
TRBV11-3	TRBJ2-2	CASSGGGLAGGELFF
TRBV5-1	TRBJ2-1	CASSFRASGGNNEQFF
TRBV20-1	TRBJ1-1	CSAIGQGYGNTEAFF
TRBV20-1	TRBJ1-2	CSASSGQLYGYTF
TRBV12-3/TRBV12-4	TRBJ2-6	CASLSGANVLTF
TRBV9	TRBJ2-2	CASSAVQNTGELFF
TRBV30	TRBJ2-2	CAWKQGFGGELFF
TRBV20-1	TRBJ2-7	CSVRRRTNEQYF
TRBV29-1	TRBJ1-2	CSVSEGGYGYTF
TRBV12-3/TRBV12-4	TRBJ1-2	CASSLREVDGYTF
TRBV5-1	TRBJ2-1	CASSQTGNLQLYNEQFF
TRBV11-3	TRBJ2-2	CASCPSVTGELFF
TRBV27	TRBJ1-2	CASSPPQYGYTF
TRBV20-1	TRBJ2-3	CSAREGATDTQYF
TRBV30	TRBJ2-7	CAWSVFARTYEQYF
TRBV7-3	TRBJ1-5	CASSQGQNQPQHF
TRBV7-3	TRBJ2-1	CASSLEGGGAYNEQFF
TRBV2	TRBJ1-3	CAFRTDTGNTIYF